This entry lists 21 T cell receptor beta chains sequenced from one sample in a study of blood T cell repertoires in COVID-19. Produced via immunoSEQ multiplex PCR; TCRdb's table is partial and in-frame only. The sample has 120,000 or so clones; 70% to 80% are singletons. The source material was peripheral blood. The origin of the receptors is a human donor in a cohort sampled during active COVID-19.

The CDR3 here is CASSLANLNTEAFF. The CDR3 coding sequence is TGTGCCAGCAGCTTAGCGAACCTAAACACTGAAGCTTTCTTT. V usage is TRBV7-2 and J usage is TRBJ1-1; D gene ambiguous. Trimming shortened V by 0 bases and J by 2 bases, and 7 bases separated the two germline ends. CDR3 size: 14 residues. Germline CDR1 SGHTA, CDR2 FQGNSA.

This clone appeared once. The chain links TRBV7-6 to TRBJ2-1, with TRBD2 matching 9 bases. This CDR3 is 14 amino acids long. J gave up 6 bases and V 4 bases, and 4 bases lay outside the gene matches. CDR1 is SGHVS and CDR2 is FNYEAQ in the germline V gene. Written as DNA, the CDR3 is TGTGCCAGCAGCTCGGGTAGCGGGAGCAATGAGCAGTTCTTC. It yields the protein CASSSGSGSNEQFF.

The chain recombines TRBV7-9 with TRBJ2-4; TRBD1 is a possible D gene (6 bases). This CDR3 comprises 17 residues. Deletions cut 4 bases from V and 0 bases from J, with 16 bases between. Germline V gene data show CDR1 as SEHNR and CDR2 as FQNEAQ (reference sequence). CDR3 sequence reads: CASSYSGQTVAKNIQYF. CDR3 sequence (DNA): TGTGCCAGCAGCTACTCAGGACAGACCGTAGCCAAAAACATTCAGTACTTC. The full variable domain, completed using reference TRBV7-9 and TRBJ2-4, is DTGVSQNPRHKITKRGQNVTFRCDPISEHNRLYWYRQTLGQGPEFLTYFQNEAQLEKSRLLSDRFSAERPKGSFSTLEIQRTEQGDSAMYLCASSYSGQTVAKNIQYFGAGTRLSVL.

V usage is TRBV28 and J usage is TRBJ2-4; D perhaps matches TRBD2 (5 bases). Germline V CDR1 and CDR2: MDHEN, SYDVKM. The CDR3 runs 16 residues. V lost 8 bases and J lost 6, with 23 bases in between. Written as DNA, the CDR3 is TGTGCCAGCGCAAGACTTGGGATTAGCGTTGGAAACATTCAGTACTTC. Its translation is CASARLGISVGNIQYF.

The V call is TRBV2, the J call TRBJ1-5; D remains ambiguous. The CDR3 totals 14 residues. V was clipped by 0 bases and J by 6 bases, with 9 bases between them. Germline V CDR1 and CDR2: SNHLY, FYNNEI. The CDR3 is CASSEALRGQPQHF. DNA for the CDR3: TGTGCCAGCAGTGAAGCGCTTCGGGGTCAGCCCCAGCATTTT.

V is TRBV3-1 (or the pseudogene TRBV3-2) and J is TRBJ1-5; D remains unclear. V lost 5 bases, J lost 7 bases, and 12 bases lay in between. The germline gives CDR1 LGHDT, CDR2 YNNKEL (reference sequence). CDR3 length equals 13 residues. CDR3 protein: CASSVTPYQPQHF. In DNA form, the CDR3 reads TGTGCCAGCAGCGTCACCCCCTACCAGCCCCAGCATTTT.

The chain recombines TRBV7-3 with TRBJ1-1, with D possibly TRBD1 on 5 matching bases. V was pared by 0 bases and J by 4 bases, with 6 bases between. Germline V gene lookup returns CDR1 SGHTA and CDR2 FQGTGA. The CDR3 covers 13 residues. The CDR3 here is CASSLTGATEAFF. CDR3 nucleotides: TGTGCCAGCAGCTTAACAGGGGCCACTGAAGCTTTCTTT. Using reference TRBV7-3 and TRBJ1-1 for the parts outside the CDR3, the full variable domain is GAGVSQTPSNKVTEKGKYVELRCDPISGHTALYWYRQSLGQGPEFLIYFQGTGAADDSGLPNDRFFAVRPEGSVSTLKIQRTERGDSAVYLCASSLTGATEAFFGQGTRLTVV.

This clone was seen just once. The chain employs TRBV7-9 and TRBJ1-1, with 7 bases aligning to TRBD1. J gave up 11 bases and V 4 bases, and 13 bases lay outside the gene matches. The CDR3 is 14 amino acids. In germline, CDR1 is SEHNR, CDR2 FQNEAQ (reference sequence). CDR3 sequence (DNA): TGTGCCAGCAGCTCCTCCCTCAGGGGGTTTGGTGCTTTCTTT. Protein: CASSSSLRGFGAFF. Drawing the rest from reference TRBV7-9 and TRBJ1-1, the complete variable domain is DTGVSQNPRHKITKRGQNVTFRCDPISEHNRLYWYRQTLGQGPEFLTYFQNEAQLEKSRLLSDRFSAERPKGSFSTLEIQRTEQGDSAMYLCASSSSLRGFGAFFGQGTRLTVV.

CDR3 nucleotide sequence: TGTGCCAGCAGTTTCGGGACAGGGAAGCACTACGAGCAGTACTTC. It codes for CASSFGTGKHYEQYF. This chain uses TRBV6-2 or TRBV6-3 with TRBJ2-7, with TRBD1 identical over 9 bases. This CDR3 spans 15 amino acids. From germline, CDR1 is MNHEY and CDR2 SVGEGT. V lost 4 bases and J lost 3; bases outside the gene matches: 7.

This clone was found once. The genes are TRBV19 and TRBJ2-5; the match to TRBD2 covers 9 bases. The trim removed 5 bases at V and 2 bases at J, leaving 3 bases unmatched. The CDR3 contains 14 residues. CDR1 LNHDA and CDR2 SQIVND come from the germline V gene (reference sequence). CDR3 region: CASSQTSGQETQYF. DNA of the CDR3: TGTGCCAGTAGTCAGACTAGCGGACAAGAGACCCAGTACTTC.

This clone has a single count. V gene TRBV5-4 combines with J gene TRBJ2-7, with D maybe TRBD2 (6 bases). V lost 0 bases and J lost 4, with 17 bases in between. CDR1 and CDR2 from the germline V gene are SGHNT and YYREEE (reference sequence). This CDR3 contains 16 residues. The CDR3 here is CASSLGRGGRGYEQYF. CDR3 in DNA: TGTGCCAGCAGCTTGGGGCGGGGAGGCCGGGGTTACGAGCAGTACTTC. The full variable domain, with the rest looked up from reference TRBV5-4 and TRBJ2-7, is ETGVTQSPTHLIKTRGQQVTLRCSSQSGHNTVSWYQQALGQGPQFIFQYYREEENGRGNFPPRFSGLQFPNYSSELNVNALELDDSALYLCASSLGRGGRGYEQYFGPGTRLTVT.

The J gene is TRBJ2-7, the V gene TRBV27, with a weak D call TRBD2 (5 bases). This CDR3 is 14 amino acids long. Germline lookup yields CDR1 MNHEY and CDR2 SMNVEV (reference sequence). Trimming took off 5 bases at V and 6 bases at J, with 17 bases between the two ends. CDR3 DNA: TGTGCCAGCAGTCTCGCCGGAGGAGTAAGCGAGCAGTACTTC. Translation: CASSLAGGVSEQYF.

The chain uses TRBV27 and TRBJ1-5, with D hard to call. The CDR3 loop spans 13 amino acids. V was trimmed by 2 bases and J by 7 bases, leaving 9 bases between them. CDR1 is MNHEY, CDR2 SMNVEV, per germline (reference sequence). CDR3 region: CASSLVISQPQHF. The DNA for the CDR3 is TGTGCCAGCAGTTTAGTCATTTCCCAGCCCCAGCATTTT.

This clone was seen more than once but under ten times. The V and J genes are TRBV30 and TRBJ1-1; no firm D call. CDR3 size: 14 residues. Trimming stripped 4 bases from V and 2 bases from J, with 14 bases between. Germline lookup yields CDR1 GTSNPN and CDR2 SVGIG (reference sequence). The CDR3 DNA follows: TGTGCCTGGACCACGGGAGTTAGAAACACTGAAGCTTTCTTT. Residues: CAWTTGVRNTEAFF.

This clone was detected only a few times. V gene TRBV21-1 combines with J gene TRBJ2-1; the DNA was not used to check the table's D call, TRBD2. TRBV21-1 counts as a pseudogene. The CDR3 extends over 15 amino acids. CDR3 sequence (DNA): TGTGCCAGCAGCAAAGACCCAGGGAGGCACAATGAGCAGTTCTTC. This gives the protein CASSKDPGRHNEQFF.

V usage is TRBV4-3 and J usage is TRBJ2-7, with D maybe TRBD2 (5 bases). Germline CDR1 LGHNA, CDR2 YSLEER. The CDR3 length is 15 residues. Trimming removed 0 bases at V and 3 bases at J, with 12 bases between. CDR3 sequence: CASSQDTSRSYEQYF. The CDR3 region has the DNA TGCGCCAGCAGCCAAGACACTAGTAGAAGCTACGAGCAGTACTTC.

This chain uses TRBV28 with TRBJ2-7, with D tentatively TRBD1 (6 bases). The CDR3 runs to 14 residues. Germline CDR1 and CDR2: MDHEN and SYDVKM. Trimming took 6 bases from V and 3 from J, leaving 15 bases between them. CDR3 protein: CASSSDSLDYEQYF. Here the CDR3 DNA reads TGTGCCAGCAGCTCGGACAGCCTCGACTACGAGCAGTACTTC.

V gene TRBV28 combines with J gene TRBJ1-1; 10 bases line up with TRBD1. In germline, CDR1 is MDHEN, CDR2 SYDVKM. Unmatched junction bases numbered 5, after V lost 2 bases and J lost 5 bases. The CDR3 has 15 residues. The CDR3 sequence is CASSLRTGGRTEAFF. Here the CDR3 DNA reads TGTGCCAGCAGTTTAAGGACAGGGGGGAGAACTGAAGCTTTCTTT.

The V and J genes are TRBV27 and TRBJ2-7; no firm D call. Germline-derived CDR1 and CDR2 are MNHEY and SMNVEV (reference sequence). This CDR3 has 16 amino acids. V was shortened by 5 bases and J by 2 bases, with 19 bases between the two germline ends. The DNA of the CDR3 is TGTGCCAGCAGTCCCTTCCCGGCGGCCCCCGCCTACGAGCAGTACTTC. Its translation is CASSPFPAAPAYEQYF.

This clone was found a few times. The same CDR3 can be traced to other DNA sequences in this sample. The rearrangement links TRBV7-3 to TRBJ1-1; the D is unclear. The V and J ends lost 3 bases and 2 bases respectively, with 7 bases between them. Germline V gene sequence: CDR1 SGHTA, CDR2 FQGTGA. The CDR3 consists of 13 residues. As DNA, the CDR3 is TGTGCCAGCAGCTTTAACAGTAACACTGAAGCTTTCTTT. Protein product: CASSFNSNTEAFF.

This chain uses TRBV5-5 with TRBJ2-4, with TRBD2 as a possible D gene (5 bases). Trimming removed 2 bases from V and 4 bases from J, with 10 bases in between. Germline lookup yields CDR1 SGHKS and CDR2 YYEKEE (reference sequence). The CDR3 contains 14 residues. The CDR3 protein is CASSFGLKKNIQYF. The CDR3 coding sequence is TGTGCCAGCAGCTTTGGACTGAAAAAAAACATTCAGTACTTC. Together with reference TRBV5-5 and TRBJ2-4, the CDR3 gives the full variable domain: DAGVTQSPTHLIKTRGQQVTLRCSPISGHKSVSWYQQVLGQGPQFIFQYYEKEERGRGNFPDRFSARQFPNYSSELNVNALLLGDSALYLCASSFGLKKNIQYFGAGTRLSVL.